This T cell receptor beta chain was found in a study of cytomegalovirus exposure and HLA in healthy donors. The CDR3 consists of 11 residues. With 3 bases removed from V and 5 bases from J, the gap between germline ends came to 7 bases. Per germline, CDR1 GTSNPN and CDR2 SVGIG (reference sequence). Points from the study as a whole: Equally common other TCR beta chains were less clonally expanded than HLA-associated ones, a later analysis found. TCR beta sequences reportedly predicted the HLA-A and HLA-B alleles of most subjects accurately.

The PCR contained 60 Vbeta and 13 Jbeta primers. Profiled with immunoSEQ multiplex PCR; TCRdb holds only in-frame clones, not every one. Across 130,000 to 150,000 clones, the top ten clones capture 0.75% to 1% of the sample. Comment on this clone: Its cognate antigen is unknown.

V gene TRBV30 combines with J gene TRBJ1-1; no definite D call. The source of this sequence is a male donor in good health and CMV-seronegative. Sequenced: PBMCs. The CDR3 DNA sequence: TGTGCCTGGAGCGATAGTACTGAAGCTTTCTTT. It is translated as CAWSDSTEAFF.